Shown below are 12 T cell receptor beta chains from a single sample sequenced in a study of shared clonotypes between healthy human individuals. Sequenced by immunoSEQ multiplex PCR; TCRdb stores in-frame clones only, minus some. The data contain millions of clones, more than 80% of them seen just once; the ten biggest clones take up approximately 0.4%. Source material: naive CD4+ T cells from PBMCs. Described subset: CD45RA+ positively selected. Receptors were obtained from a man aged 18 to 29 in good health. Some clones in this sample may be carry-over from other donors' samples.

The gene calls are TRBV30 and TRBJ1-1; perhaps TRBD1 as D (6 bases). The germline V gene has CDR1 GTSNPN and CDR2 SVGIG (reference sequence). V lost 8 bases, J lost 1 base, and 14 bases lay in between. CDR3 length: 13 amino acids. CDR3 bases: TGTGCCAGGACAGTCGATGGGAACACTGAAGCTTTCTTT. Encoded protein: CARTVDGNTEAFF. The whole variable domain, filled in from reference TRBV30 and TRBJ1-1, reads SQTIHQWPATLVQPVGSPLSLECTVEGTSNPNLYWYRQAAGRGLQLLFYSVGIGQISSEVPQNLSASRPQDRQFILSSKKLLLSDSGFYLCARTVDGNTEAFFGQGTRLTVV.

This clone was seen just once. This CDR3 is CASSPPGTSVGSTQYF. CDR3 coding DNA: TGTGCCAGCAGCCCTCCCGGGACCTCCGTGGGGAGTACGCAGTATTTT. V gene TRBV11-2 combines with J gene TRBJ2-3, with D possibly being TRBD1 or TRBD2 (5 bases each). Germline V gives CDR1 SGHAT, CDR2 FQNNGV. The CDR3 sequence is 16 residues long. Deletions cut 5 bases from V and 8 bases from J, with 23 bases between. The complete variable domain, with remaining parts taken from reference TRBV11-2 and TRBJ2-3, reads EAGVAQSPRYKIIEKRQSVAFWCNPISGHATLYWYQQILGQGPKLLIQFQNNGVVDDSQLPKDRFSAERLKGVDSTLKIQPAKLEDSAVYLCASSPPGTSVGSTQYFGPGTRLTVL.

The chain joins TRBV29-1 to TRBJ2-7, with 8 positions matching TRBD1. This CDR3 spans 13 amino acids. Germline trimming cut 2 bases from V and 6 bases from J; bases unmatched to any gene: 6. In germline, CDR1 is SQVTM, CDR2 ANQGSEA. CDR3 nucleotide sequence: TGCAGCGTTGAACCTGACAGGGGAGGCGAGCAGTACTTC. Translated, it gives CSVEPDRGGEQYF.

This rearrangement joins TRBV5-1 to TRBJ1-1; unclear D gene. Trimming removed 1 base at V and 4 bases at J, with 17 bases between. The CDR3 has 16 amino acids. Germline V gene data show CDR1 as SGHRS and CDR2 as YFSETQ. This chain's CDR3 is CASSLLWAEEGTEAFF. CDR3 DNA: TGCGCCAGCAGCTTGTTGTGGGCGGAGGAAGGCACTGAAGCTTTCTTT.

This chain links TRBV29-1 with TRBJ2-5; weak D call: TRBD2 (5 bases). The germline V gene has CDR1 SQVTM and CDR2 ANQGSEA. Between the trimmed V and J ends, which lost 5 bases and 5 bases, there was a span of 18 bases. This CDR3 comprises 14 residues. This CDR3 is CSVWAAGGGETQYF. The CDR3 DNA sequence: TGCAGCGTTTGGGCGGCGGGCGGCGGGGAGACCCAGTACTTC.

The V gene is TRBV6-5, the J gene TRBJ1-2, with D tentatively TRBD1 (5 bases). The CDR3 totals 14 residues. Trimming removed 3 bases at V and 4 bases at J, with 12 bases between. Germline V gives CDR1 MNHEY, CDR2 SVGAGI. The CDR3 sequence is CASSYGSRGYGYTF. The CDR3 bases are TGTGCCAGCAGTTATGGATCGAGGGGCTATGGCTACACCTTC.

The chain employs TRBV7-9 and TRBJ2-1, with 11 bases matching TRBD2. The CDR3 has 15 residues. Looked up from germline, CDR1 is SEHNR and CDR2 is FQNEAQ (reference sequence). V shed 2 bases, J shed 8 bases, and the junction held 5 bases outside the gene matches. CDR3 protein: CASSLLAGGVDEQFF. CDR3 nucleotides: TGTGCCAGCAGCTTACTAGCGGGAGGCGTCGATGAGCAGTTCTTC. Drawing the rest from reference TRBV7-9 and TRBJ2-1, the complete variable domain is DTGVSQNPRHKITKRGQNVTFRCDPISEHNRLYWYRQTLGQGPEFLTYFQNEAQLEKSRLLSDRFSAERPKGSFSTLEIQRTEQGDSAMYLCASSLLAGGVDEQFFGPGTRLTVL.

A remark on this clone: The sample has other DNA sequences that encode this CDR3 too. The chain employs TRBV2 and TRBJ2-3; 7 bases map to TRBD1. Trimming cost V 1 base and J 1 base; bases outside gene matches: 2. Germline CDR1 and CDR2: SNHLY and FYNNEI. The CDR3 has 15 residues. CDR3 sequence (DNA): TGTGCCAGCAGTGAAGGACAGGGAGGCACAGATACGCAGTATTTT. Its translation: CASSEGQGGTDTQYF.

The chain employs TRBV11-1 and TRBJ2-3; D unclear. The CDR3 consists of 14 residues. V was trimmed by 5 bases and J by 2 bases, leaving 11 bases between them. CDR1 and CDR2 from the germline V gene are SGHAT and FQDESV (reference sequence). In nucleotides, the CDR3 is TGTGCCAGCAGCCTCCGAATAATCACAGATACGCAGTATTTT. Translation gives CASSLRIITDTQYF. The full variable domain, in which reference TRBV11-1 and TRBJ2-3 provide the parts outside the CDR3, is EAEVAQSPRYKITEKSQAVAFWCDPISGHATLYWYRQILGQGPELLVQFQDESVVDDSQLPKDRFSAERLKGVDSTLKIQPAELGDSAMYLCASSLRIITDTQYFGPGTRLTVL.

CDR3 DNA: TGCGCCAGCAGCTTACCAGGAACAGGGTTTGGCTACACCTTC. It codes for CASSLPGTGFGYTF. This chain connects TRBV5-1 to TRBJ1-2; weak D call: TRBD1 (6 bases). The CDR3 is made up of 14 amino acids. CDR1 is SGHRS, CDR2 YFSETQ, per germline. V was shortened by 2 bases and J by 7 bases, with 15 bases between the two germline ends.

V is TRBV5-1 and J is TRBJ2-5; D is unresolved. The CDR3 spans 13 residues. CDR1 and CDR2 from the germline V gene are SGHRS and YFSETQ. Trimming removed 4 bases at V and 5 bases at J, with 12 bases between. CDR3 protein: CASSPRALETQYF. The CDR3 region has the DNA TGCGCCAGCAGCCCCCGGGCGCTGGAGACCCAGTACTTC.

Remarks on this clone: In the same sample, other DNA sequences code for this CDR3. The V call is TRBV28, the J call TRBJ1-2, with a tentative D call TRBD1 (6 bases). CDR1 MDHEN and CDR2 SYDVKM come from the germline V gene. This CDR3 contains 14 residues. Trimming cost V 6 bases and J 0 bases, with 11 bases left between them. The CDR3 DNA is TGTGCCAGCAGGGCAACAGGGACTAACTATGGCTACACCTTC. Translating it yields CASRATGTNYGYTF.